This T cell receptor beta chain stems from a study of post-analysis software for immune sequencing data. The authors incorporated unique molecular identifiers into the TCR beta cDNA libraries. TCRdb reprocessed the PCR reads via MiXCR and lists one record per CDR3 protein. The repertoire holds fewer than 850,000 distinct CDR3 sequences, with about 27% as singletons. The study's findings and limits: With TRBV5-6, TRBV5-1 and TRBV20-1 included, about five TRBV segments were more frequent in patients than in controls. Multiple sclerosis was associated with a significant reduction in normalized Chao1 diversity relative to controls. Clustering by F measure revealed strong co-clustering among samples prepared together in one batch.

This clonotype was seen a handful of times. What it binds is unknown. With 0 bases removed from V and 2 bases from J, the gap between germline ends came to 14 bases. CDR1 SGHRS and CDR2 YFSETQ come from the germline V gene. The CDR3 loop spans 16 amino acids. The sample was blood. The chain carries TRBV5-1 and TRBJ2-5; either TRBD1 or TRBD2 may supply D (6 bases each). The receptor was derived from a girl between 10 and 17 years old with multiple sclerosis. The DNA of the CDR3 is TGCGCCAGCAGCTTGGCACTCGGGGGCCTACAAGAGACCCAGTACTTC. Its protein is CASSLALGGLQETQYF.